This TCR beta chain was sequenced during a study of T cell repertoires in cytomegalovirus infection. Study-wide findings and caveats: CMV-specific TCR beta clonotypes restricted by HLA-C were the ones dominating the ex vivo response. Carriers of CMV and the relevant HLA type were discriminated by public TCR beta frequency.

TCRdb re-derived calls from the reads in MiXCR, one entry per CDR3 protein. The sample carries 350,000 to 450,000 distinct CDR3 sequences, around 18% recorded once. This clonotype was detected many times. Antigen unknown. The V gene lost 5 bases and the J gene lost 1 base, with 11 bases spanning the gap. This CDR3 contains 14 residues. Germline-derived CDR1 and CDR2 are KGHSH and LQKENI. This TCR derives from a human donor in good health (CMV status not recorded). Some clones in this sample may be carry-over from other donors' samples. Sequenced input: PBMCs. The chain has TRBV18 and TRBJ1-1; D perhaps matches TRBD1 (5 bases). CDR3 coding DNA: TGTGCCAGCTCAATTAGCGGGGGGAACACTGAAGCTTTCTTT. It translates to CASSISGGNTEAFF. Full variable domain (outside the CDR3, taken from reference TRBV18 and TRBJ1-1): NAGVMQNPRHLVRRRGQEARLRCSPMKGHSHVYWYRQLPEEGLKFMVYLQKENIIDESGMPKERFSAEFPKEGPSILRIQQVVRGDSAAYFCASSISGGNTEAFFGQGTRLTVV.